These 7 T cell receptor beta chains came from one sample sequenced in a study of identical twins. TCRdb re-called the 5' RACE reads through MiXCR, storing one row per CDR3 protein. Here the sample spans around 650,000 distinct CDR3 sequences, roughly 6.6% being singletons. These data were also filed under a second study, of yellow fever vaccine responses in identical twins.

Sequenced sample: PBMCs. The receptors derive from a woman under 30 in good health.

This clonotype came up a few times. The chain joins TRBV5-5 to TRBJ2-5; D gene unclear. This CDR3 spans 13 amino acids. Trimming took 4 bases from V and 9 from J, leaving 16 bases between them. The germline CDR1 and CDR2 sequences are SGHKS and YYEKEE (reference sequence). The CDR3 here is CASSPMTAAPQYF. The CDR3 nucleotides are TGTGCCAGCAGCCCAATGACGGCGGCTCCCCAGTACTTC.

Only a few counts were recorded for this clonotype. The chain has TRBV20-1 and TRBJ2-1; D is ambiguous. The germline V gene encodes CDR1 DFQATT and CDR2 SNEGSKA (reference sequence). This CDR3 contains 17 residues. V lost 0 bases and J 0 bases, leaving 15 bases between the germline ends. This CDR3 reads CSARDQVSARSYNEQFF. CDR3 sequence (DNA): TGCAGTGCTAGAGATCAGGTCTCTGCCCGCTCCTACAATGAGCAGTTCTTC.

The V gene is TRBV13, the J gene TRBJ2-1, with 16 positions matching TRBD2. The CDR3 is made up of 21 amino acids. J gave up 1 base and V 1 base, and 10 bases lay outside the gene matches. Germline V gene data show CDR1 as PRHDT and CDR2 as FYEKMQ (reference sequence). CDR3 region: CASSLATGLAGGHWSYNEQFF. CDR3 nucleotide sequence: TGTGCCAGCAGCTTAGCCACGGGACTAGCGGGGGGGCACTGGTCCTACAATGAGCAGTTCTTC. Complete variable domain (other parts from reference TRBV13 and TRBJ2-1): AAGVIQSPRHLIKEKRETATLKCYPIPRHDTVYWYQQGPGQDPQFLISFYEKMQSDKGSIPDRFSAQQFSDYHSELNMSSLELGDSALYFCASSLATGLAGGHWSYNEQFFGPGTRLTVL.

The gene calls are TRBV29-1 and TRBJ2-4; D might be TRBD1 or TRBD2, each matching 5 bases. This CDR3 has 16 amino acids. The germline gives CDR1 SQVTM, CDR2 ANQGSEA. V was shortened by 6 bases and J by 1 base, with 19 bases between the two germline ends. The CDR3 bases are TGCAGCGTCCCCGCCCAGGCCGGGACGGCCAAAAACATTCAGTACTTC. It translates to CSVPAQAGTAKNIQYF.

This clonotype came up a few times. The chain recombines TRBV3-1 with TRBJ2-5, with D tentatively TRBD1 (5 bases). The ends were cut back, 0 bases at V and 4 bases at J, with 12 bases in the middle. This CDR3 is built from 15 residues. The V gene's germline CDR1 is LGHDT and CDR2 YNNKEL (reference sequence). CDR3 nucleotide sequence: TGTGCCAGCAGCCAAGATTTTTTCCAGGGAGAGACCCAGTACTTC. Amino acids: CASSQDFFQGETQYF.

This clonotype has a count of ten or more. The V and J genes are TRBV29-1 and TRBJ2-4, with unresolved D. V was trimmed by 0 bases and J by 3 bases, leaving 15 bases between them. Per the germline V gene, CDR1 is SQVTM and CDR2 is ANQGSEA. This CDR3 has 16 amino acids. CDR3 sequence reads: CSVEEARAKLKNIQYF. The CDR3 DNA follows: TGCAGCGTTGAAGAGGCCAGAGCAAAACTCAAAAACATTCAGTACTTC. Variable domain in full (rest from reference TRBV29-1 and TRBJ2-4): SAVISQKPSRDICQRGTSLTIQCQVDSQVTMMFWYRQQPGQSLTLIATANQGSEATYESGFVIDKFPISRPNLTFSTLTVSNMSPEDSSIYLCSVEEARAKLKNIQYFGAGTRLSVL.

This clonotype was observed many times. This sequence joins TRBV28 and TRBJ2-1; 12 nucleotides align to TRBD2. Germline CDR1 is MDHEN and CDR2 is SYDVKM. The CDR3 extends over 18 amino acids. The trim removed 3 bases at V and 2 bases at J, leaving 8 bases unmatched. CDR3 residues: CASSLVGLAGPTYNEQFF. CDR3 DNA: TGTGCCAGCAGTTTGGTCGGACTAGCGGGACCCACCTACAATGAGCAGTTCTTC.